The next 27 T cell receptor beta chains were all read from a single sample in a study of T cell responses to AZD1222 COVID-19 vaccine (dated by TCRdb to the early 2020s). Reading the label with the study, this specimen's time point is: baseline before first vaccination. This sample's treatment or condition label indicates: meningococcal conjugate vaccine given as trial control. The library relied on the immunoSEQ multiplex PCR assay. TCRdb carries this immuneACCESS record with in-frame sequences only. Its versions omit some clonotypes, under half of them owing to an unresolved V gene in the studies checked, with the rest unexplained. The table for this sample lists hundreds of thousands of clones; more than 85% of them were counted only once. The ten largest clones capture approximately 1% of the sample. The sequencing used peripheral blood, collected on day 0 of MenACWY control vaccination. These receptors were taken from an adult in good health.

This clone was seen a handful of times. The chain joins TRBV5-1 to TRBJ1-2; tentatively, D is TRBD1 (6 bases). From germline, CDR1 is SGHRS and CDR2 YFSETQ. This CDR3 is 14 amino acids long. V lost 1 base, J lost 2 bases, and 9 bases lay in between. The CDR3 DNA reads TGCGCCAGCAGCTTGACACAGGGAAACTATGGCTACACCTTC. Translation: CASSLTQGNYGYTF.

As concerns this clone: Other DNA sequences from this sample encode an identical CDR3 as well. The J gene is TRBJ1-1, the V gene TRBV29-1; D remains ambiguous. The V end lost 4 bases, the J end lost 0 bases, and 6 bases lay between the germline ends. The CDR3 is 12 residues long. CDR1 and CDR2 from the germline V gene are SQVTM and ANQGSEA. The chain's CDR3 is CSVARMNTEAFF. The CDR3 coding sequence is TGCAGCGTTGCGAGGATGAACACTGAAGCTTTCTTT. Full variable domain (outside the CDR3, taken from reference TRBV29-1 and TRBJ1-1): SAVISQKPSRDICQRGTSLTIQCQVDSQVTMMFWYRQQPGQSLTLIATANQGSEATYESGFVIDKFPISRPNLTFSTLTVSNMSPEDSSIYLCSVARMNTEAFFGQGTRLTVV.

This sequence joins TRBV18 and TRBJ1-5, with a tentative D call TRBD1 (5 bases). V was cut by 5 bases and J by 2 bases, with 10 bases left in between. This CDR3 has 14 residues. Germline V gives CDR1 KGHSH, CDR2 LQKENI. The CDR3 spells CASSGAWGNQPQHF. For the CDR3, the DNA is TGTGCCAGCTCAGGGGCGTGGGGCAATCAGCCCCAGCATTTT.

The DNA for the CDR3 is TGTGCCAGTAATCCTAGCGGGGGGGCCAACGGGGATACGCAGTATTTT. The encoded protein is CASNPSGGANGDTQYF. The rearrangement links TRBV19 to TRBJ2-3; TRBD2 aligns across 12 bases. CDR3 length: 16 residues. Germline V lookup: CDR1 LNHDA, CDR2 SQIVND (reference sequence). V was pared by 7 bases and J by 6 bases, with 11 bases of the junction left unmatched.

The chain carries TRBV6-5 and TRBJ2-3, with D perhaps TRBD1 (6 bases). This CDR3 is built from 13 residues. Germline V gives CDR1 MNHEY, CDR2 SVGAGI. V was pared by 6 bases and J by 4 bases, with 11 bases between. The CDR3, as DNA: TGTGCCAGCAGCTTTCCAGGGGCAGATACGCAGTATTTT. Translation gives CASSFPGADTQYF.

The chain has TRBV19 and TRBJ1-1, with D perhaps TRBD1 (5 bases). The CDR3 totals 15 residues. Germline V gene sequence: CDR1 LNHDA, CDR2 SQIVND (reference sequence). V lost 6 bases and J 5 bases, leaving 19 bases between the germline ends. The CDR3 loop is CASSPPLSEGTEAFF. CDR3 nucleotide sequence: TGTGCCAGTAGCCCTCCCTTGAGTGAGGGGACTGAAGCTTTCTTT.

V and J are TRBV18 and TRBJ1-2; TRBD1 is a possible D gene (5 bases). The length of the CDR3 is 16 residues. Trimming took 3 bases from V and 3 from J, leaving 17 bases between them. The germline V gene encodes CDR1 KGHSH and CDR2 LQKENI. The CDR3 DNA reads TGTGCCAGCTCACCGTGGAGTCGCAGGGATCACTATGGCTACACCTTC. Its translation: CASSPWSRRDHYGYTF.

The V gene is TRBV11-3, the J gene TRBJ2-1; TRBD1 matches at 8 bases. Germline CDR1 reads SGHNT; CDR2 reads YENEEA. The V segment lost 4 bases and the J segment 0 bases; nucleotides outside the gene matches: 5. This CDR3 has 16 amino acids. The chain's CDR3 is CASSSRQGSSYNEQFF. The DNA for the CDR3 is TGTGCCAGCAGCTCACGACAGGGGAGCTCCTACAATGAGCAGTTCTTC.

The rearrangement links TRBV6-5 to TRBJ1-3; 11 bases align to TRBD1. The CDR3 is 14 residues long. Germline V gene lookup returns CDR1 MNHEY and CDR2 SVGAGI. The junction had 6 bases not matched to a gene; V was cut back by 6 bases and J by 8 bases. The CDR3: CASRGQGGGHTIYF. The DNA for the CDR3 is TGTGCCAGCAGGGGACAGGGGGGAGGTCACACCATATATTTT.

The rearrangement uses TRBV18 and TRBJ2-1; 7 nucleotides match TRBD1. The CDR3 consists of 12 residues. Germline V gene sequence: CDR1 KGHSH, CDR2 LQKENI. V dropped 5 bases and J dropped 9; count of bases not matched to a gene: 4. CDR3 nucleotide sequence: TGTGCCAGCTCATCGACAGGGCTTGAGCAGTTCTTC. Its translation: CASSSTGLEQFF.

V and J are TRBV6-2 or TRBV6-3 and TRBJ1-1, with a possible D match to TRBD1 (6 bases). This CDR3 contains 11 residues. Per germline, CDR1 MNHEY and CDR2 SVGEGT. V was cut by 5 bases and J by 8 bases, with 9 bases left in between. The CDR3 protein is CASSDTGEAFF. The CDR3 region has the DNA TGTGCCAGCAGTGACACAGGGGAAGCTTTCTTT.

V is TRBV2 and J is TRBJ2-2, with D possibly matching TRBD2 (5 bases). The V gene's germline CDR1 is SNHLY and CDR2 FYNNEI. V was shortened by 6 bases and J by 1 base, with 9 bases between the two germline ends. The CDR3 is made up of 14 amino acids. CDR3 DNA sequence: TGTGCCAGCAGGGCCGGGAAGAACACCGGGGAGCTGTTTTTT. Translated, it gives CASRAGKNTGELFF. The full variable domain, rest sourced from reference TRBV2 and TRBJ2-2, is EPEVTQTPSHQVTQMGQEVILRCVPISNHLYFYWYRQILGQKVEFLVSFYNNEISEKSEIFDDQFSVERPDGSNFTLKIRSTKLEDSAMYFCASRAGKNTGELFFGEGSRLTVL.

This clone came up once. The genes are TRBV12-3 or TRBV12-4 and TRBJ1-3, with D possibly TRBD1 on 6 matching bases. The CDR3 runs 12 residues. Trimming shortened V by 5 bases and J by 6 bases, and 8 bases separated the two germline ends. DNA of the CDR3: TGTGCCAGCAGTCAGGGGTCAAACACCATATATTTT. As protein: CASSQGSNTIYF.

This chain uses TRBV6-2 or TRBV6-3 with TRBJ1-2, with unresolved D. The V gene lost 2 bases and the J gene lost 6 bases, with 4 bases spanning the gap. The CDR3 loop spans 11 amino acids. The germline gives CDR1 MNHEY, CDR2 SVGEGT. This CDR3 reads CASSYRDGYTF. CDR3 bases: TGTGCCAGCAGTTACAGGGATGGCTACACCTTC.

This chain uses TRBV7-3 with TRBJ1-1; D ambiguous. CDR3 size: 13 residues. From germline, CDR1 is SGHTA and CDR2 FQGTGA. Trimming removed 5 bases at V and 0 bases at J, with 7 bases between. In DNA form, the CDR3 reads TGTGCCAGCAGCGCGGACGTGAACACTGAAGCTTTCTTT. The encoded protein is CASSADVNTEAFF.

The chain recombines TRBV5-4 with TRBJ1-1; tentatively, D is TRBD1 (6 bases). Germline loops: CDR1 SGHNT, CDR2 YYREEE (reference sequence). The V end lost 6 bases, the J end lost 10 bases, and 22 bases lay between the germline ends. The CDR3 runs to 14 residues. The CDR3 is CASTFLGQRIGAFF. CDR3 sequence (DNA): TGTGCCAGCACCTTCCTCGGACAGAGGATAGGAGCTTTCTTT.

The CDR3 loop reads CASRVRGAGEKLFF. CDR3 sequence (DNA): TGTGCCAGTAGAGTGCGGGGGGCTGGTGAAAAACTGTTTTTT. The chain couples TRBV19 to TRBJ1-4; TRBD1 might be the D (6 bases). The CDR3 totals 14 residues. V was trimmed by 6 bases and J by 7 bases, leaving 15 bases between them. Germline values: CDR1 LNHDA, CDR2 SQIVND (reference sequence).

This rearrangement joins TRBV2 to TRBJ1-2; 8 nucleotides align to TRBD1. V lost 7 bases and J lost 7; bases outside the gene matches: 8. CDR3 size: 13 residues. Germline CDR1 reads SNHLY; CDR2 reads FYNNEI. The CDR3 nucleotides are TGTGCCAGCACCGAGACAGGGGAGAGTGGCTACACCTTC. This encodes CASTETGESGYTF.

This chain joins TRBV6-5 and TRBJ2-6, with D unclear. Trimming removed 8 bases at V and 0 bases at J, with 5 bases between. CDR3 length equals 13 residues. From germline, CDR1 is MNHEY and CDR2 SVGAGI. The CDR3 DNA sequence: TGTGCCAGCGGGCCCTCTGGGGCCAACGTCCTGACTTTC. This encodes CASGPSGANVLTF.

The chain links TRBV3-1 (or the pseudogene TRBV3-2) to TRBJ2-6; tentative D call: TRBD2 (5 bases). The CDR3 contains 18 residues. CDR1 is LGHDT and CDR2 is YNNKEL in the germline V gene (reference sequence). V was clipped by 4 bases and J by 0 bases, with 16 bases between them. The chain's CDR3 is CASSPQVGTSSGANVLTF. Here the CDR3 DNA reads TGTGCCAGCAGCCCCCAGGTAGGAACTAGCTCTGGGGCCAACGTCCTGACTTTC.

This clone was seen just once. The chain recombines TRBV5-1 with TRBJ1-1; D gene ambiguous. The CDR3 is 14 amino acids. Germline values: CDR1 SGHRS, CDR2 YFSETQ. V lost 2 bases, J lost 0 bases, and 8 bases lay in between. The CDR3 loop is CASSFSDVNTEAFF. The CDR3 nucleotides are TGCGCCAGCAGCTTTTCAGATGTGAACACTGAAGCTTTCTTT.

This rearrangement joins TRBV18 to TRBJ2-1; 14 nucleotides agree with TRBD2. Germline V gene data show CDR1 as KGHSH and CDR2 as LQKENI. The CDR3 has 18 residues. Trimming at V came to 2 bases and at J to 3 bases, leaving 6 bases not matched to a gene. CDR3 nucleotides: TGTGCCAGCTCACCATTACGGACTAGCGGGGGGAGCTACAATGAGCAGTTCTTC. This translates into CASSPLRTSGGSYNEQFF. The whole variable domain, remainder taken from reference TRBV18 and TRBJ2-1, is NAGVMQNPRHLVRRRGQEARLRCSPMKGHSHVYWYRQLPEEGLKFMVYLQKENIIDESGMPKERFSAEFPKEGPSILRIQQVVRGDSAAYFCASSPLRTSGGSYNEQFFGPGTRLTVL.

The CDR3 loop is CASSHGQANYNEQFF. In nucleotides, the CDR3 is TGTGCCAGTAGTCACGGACAGGCCAACTACAATGAGCAGTTCTTC. The chain is built from TRBV19 and TRBJ2-1, with 7 bases fitting TRBD1. Germline CDR1 LNHDA, CDR2 SQIVND (reference sequence). The V gene end was trimmed by 5 bases and the J gene end by 3 bases; junction bases not matched to a gene: 7. The CDR3 runs to 15 residues.

This chain joins TRBV30 and TRBJ1-5; TRBD1 agrees at 9 bases. The CDR3 totals 15 residues. V lost 0 bases, J lost 3 bases, and 3 bases stayed unmatched. Germline V lookup: CDR1 GTSNPN, CDR2 SVGIG (reference sequence). The CDR3 DNA is TGTGCCTGGAGTGTCGGACAGGGGAACAATCAGCCCCAGCATTTT. This sequence encodes CAWSVGQGNNQPQHF.

The V call is TRBV6-5, the J call TRBJ1-1; unclear D gene. Germline CDR1 is MNHEY and CDR2 is SVGAGI. V was clipped by 7 bases and J by 1 base, with 7 bases between them. The CDR3 consists of 12 residues. The CDR3 bases are TGTGCCAGCACACAAGGGAACACTGAAGCTTTCTTT. Residues: CASTQGNTEAFF.

The chain recombines TRBV21-1 with TRBJ2-7; the table's D call TRBD1 went unverified against the DNA. TRBV21-1 represents a pseudogene. There are 20 residues in the CDR3. CDR3 nucleotides: TGTGCCAGCAGCAAAAGGTTAGGAAGTGAAAGGAGGGACAGAGCCTACGAGCAGTACTTC. It yields the protein CASSKRLGSERRDRAYEQYF.

The rearrangement links TRBV6-5 to TRBJ1-1; D is unresolved. The germline CDR1 and CDR2 sequences are MNHEY and SVGAGI. V was clipped by 6 bases and J by 11 bases, with 10 bases between them. This CDR3 contains 10 residues. Written as DNA, the CDR3 is TGTGCCAGCAGCCGAAAGCCTGCTTTCTTT. Protein product: CASSRKPAFF.